The sequence of this T cell receptor beta chain was determined in a study of blood T cell repertoires in COVID-19. Sequenced by immunoSEQ multiplex PCR; TCRdb stores in-frame clones only, minus some. The sample includes 200,000 to 250,000 clones, approximately 91% of them seen just once. Germline lookup yields CDR1 LNHDA and CDR2 SQIVND (reference sequence). The CDR3 runs to 15 residues. V lost 0 bases, J lost 4 bases, and 12 bases lay in between. The sample comprised peripheral blood. The chain joins TRBV19 to TRBJ1-1; D not certain. The sequence was collected from a man aged 60-69 years who had recovered from COVID-19. CDR3 region: CASSIDHGGITEAFF. CDR3 in DNA: TGTGCCAGTAGTATAGACCACGGAGGAATCACTGAAGCTTTCTTT.